This passage covers 30 T cell receptor beta chains from one sample sequenced in a study of T cells in Graves' hyperthyroidism and ophthalmopathy (dated by TCRdb to the late 2010s). Library preparation was by multiplex PCR. TCRdb records Illumina HiSeq 2000 as the sequencer. The TCR beta CDR3 regions were amplified from RNA transcripts. The TCR CDR3 was subjected to a first round of RT-PCR using the HTBI primer set and the Qiagen OneStep RT-PCR kit. The public reads were reanalyzed by TCRdb: fastp trimming at Q25, MiXCR alignment, in-frame beta chains only. Each entry is one CDR3 protein sequence, shown with its most common DNA and genes. The sample table shows 660,000 or so distinct CDR3 sequences, and nearly 45% are seen once. 7% to 7.5% of the sample is held by the ten biggest clonotypes. The sample was peripheral blood or thyroid tissue (not recorded which). These receptors all come from an adult man with Graves' disease, either hyperthyroidism or ophthalmopathy (not recorded which).

This clonotype has more than one count but fewer than ten. Germline is not matched at one junction end, which may reflect a read error. This CDR3 reads CASSYDRYQPQHF. The CDR3 nucleotides read TGTGCCAGCAGTTACGACAGGTATCAGCCCCAGCATTTT. V and J are TRBV10-3 and TRBJ1-5; tentative D call: TRBD1 (6 bases). The CDR3 is made up of 13 amino acids. Germline V CDR1 and CDR2: ENHRY, SYGVKD.

V and J are TRBV2 and TRBJ1-4; D gene unclear. The V end lost 9 bases, the J end lost 8 bases, and 10 bases lay between the germline ends. The CDR3 has 11 amino acids. Germline lookup yields CDR1 SNHLY and CDR2 FYNNEI. In DNA form, the CDR3 reads TGTGCCAGTGAAAGCACCGAAAAACTGTTTTTT. The encoded protein is CASESTEKLFF.

The V call is TRBV20-1, the J call TRBJ2-5; D call uncertain. Germline values: CDR1 DFQATT, CDR2 SNEGSKA (reference sequence). V was pared by 1 base and J by 5 bases, with 8 bases between. The CDR3 covers 12 residues. CDR3 sequence reads: CSARGGRETQYF. The CDR3 nucleotides read TGCAGTGCTAGAGGTGGGCGGGAGACCCAGTACTTC.

The chain recombines TRBV5-4 with TRBJ1-2; 9 bases agree with TRBD1. This CDR3 has 16 amino acids. CDR1 is SGHNT and CDR2 is YYREEE in the germline V gene (reference sequence). The V segment lost 4 bases and the J segment 0 bases; nucleotides outside the gene matches: 7. The CDR3 loop reads CASSPGTGSPNYGYTF. The CDR3 coding sequence is TGTGCCAGCAGCCCCGGGACAGGGTCACCTAACTATGGCTACACCTTC.

This chain connects TRBV7-9 to TRBJ2-2; TRBD1 matches 10 bases. Germline V gives CDR1 SEHNR, CDR2 FQNEAQ (reference sequence). Trimming at V came to 3 bases and at J to 7 bases, leaving 5 bases not matched to a gene. The CDR3 runs 15 residues. DNA of the CDR3: TGTGCCAGCAGCTTGAGACAGGGGGCAGGCGGGGAGCTGTTTTTT. It yields the protein CASSLRQGAGGELFF.

J is TRBJ2-7 and V is TRBV5-1, with 8 bases aligning to TRBD1. This CDR3 has 13 amino acids. Germline CDR1 and CDR2: SGHRS and YFSETQ. Unmatched junction bases numbered 6, after V lost 3 bases and J lost 7 bases. CDR3 residues: CASSWQGAREQYF. CDR3 sequence (DNA): TGCGCCAGCAGCTGGCAGGGGGCGAGAGAGCAGTACTTC.

Written as DNA, the CDR3 is TGTGCCAGCAGCGGAACTAGCGGGGTGAACACCGGGGAGCTGTTTTTT. This sequence encodes CASSGTSGVNTGELFF. This chain joins TRBV7-9 and TRBJ2-2, with 10 bases fitting TRBD2. The CDR3 extends over 16 amino acids. The ends lost 5 bases at V and 1 base at J; junction bases unmatched: 4. Germline lookup yields CDR1 SEHNR and CDR2 FQNEAQ (reference sequence).

V and J are TRBV9 and TRBJ1-5; D call uncertain. This CDR3 has 15 amino acids. The germline V gene has CDR1 SGDLS and CDR2 YYNGEE. Trimming took off 0 bases at V and 0 bases at J, with 7 bases between the two ends. The CDR3 sequence: CASSVGSDSNQPQHF. CDR3 nucleotides: TGTGCCAGCAGCGTAGGGTCGGATAGCAATCAGCCCCAGCATTTT. The full variable domain, rest sourced from reference TRBV9 and TRBJ1-5, is DSGVTQTPKHLITATGQRVTLRCSPRSGDLSVYWYQQSLDQGLQFLIQYYNGEERAKGNILERFSAQQFPDLHSELNLSSLELGDSALYFCASSVGSDSNQPQHFGDGTRLSIL.

Points on this clonotype: This could be a read error, since a much larger clone is one nucleotide away. This rearrangement joins TRBV10-3 to TRBJ2-7; 9 nucleotides agree with TRBD1. J was trimmed by 3 bases and V by 6 bases; bases with no gene match: 0. Germline loops: CDR1 ENHRY, CDR2 SYGVKD. CDR3 length equals 12 residues. The CDR3 region is CAIRDRGYEQYF. The DNA for the CDR3 is TGTGCCATCAGGGACAGGGGCTACGAGCAGTACTTC.

The gene calls are TRBV15 and TRBJ1-4; 7 bases line up with TRBD1. CDR1 LNHNV and CDR2 YYDKDF come from the germline V gene (reference sequence). Unmatched junction bases numbered 11, after V lost 5 bases and J lost 8 bases. The CDR3 totals 15 residues. CDR3 nucleotide sequence: TGTGCCACCAGCGCCGCCAGGGGGGGGACCGAAAAACTGTTTTTT. It specifies CATSAARGGTEKLFF. The variable domain in full, with the rest retrieved from reference TRBV15 and TRBJ1-4, is DAMVIQNPRYQVTQFGKPVTLSCSQTLNHNVMYWYQQKSSQAPKLLFHYYDKDFNNEADTPDNFQSRRPNTSFCFLDIRSPGLGDTAMYLCATSAARGGTEKLFFGSGTQLSVL.

This chain joins TRBV24-1 and TRBJ2-5; 9 nucleotides match TRBD1. Germline V gene sequence: CDR1 KGHDR, CDR2 SFDVKD. The V gene end was trimmed by 5 bases and the J gene end by 5 bases; junction bases not matched to a gene: 8. This CDR3 spans 15 amino acids. This CDR3 reads CATSAGGQGGETQYF. CDR3 DNA sequence: TGTGCCACCAGTGCTGGGGGACAGGGTGGGGAGACCCAGTACTTC.

The rearrangement uses TRBV20-1 and TRBJ1-6; D not certain. Germline V gene lookup returns CDR1 DFQATT and CDR2 SNEGSKA (reference sequence). This CDR3 contains 13 residues. Trimming took 5 bases from V and 7 from J, leaving 12 bases between them. CDR3 region: CSAQVSDNSPLHF. CDR3 bases: TGCAGTGCTCAAGTGTCTGACAATTCACCCCTCCACTTT.

The chain carries TRBV5-2 and TRBJ1-1. TRBV5-2 is a documented pseudogene. This CDR3 is built from 17 residues. CDR3 DNA sequence: TGTGCCAGCCACCGATGGGGAGAGAGTTGGGTGGGGACTGAAGCTTTCTTT. Translating it yields CASHRWGESWVGTEAFF.

The V and J genes are TRBV29-1 and TRBJ1-1, with 7 positions matching TRBD1. Germline assignment: CDR1 SQVTM and CDR2 ANQGSEA. CDR3 size: 14 residues. V trimming: 6 bases; J trimming: 1 base; junction bases outside the gene matches: 8. CDR3 in amino acids: CSVSGTVQNTEAFF. The CDR3 DNA is TGCAGCGTGTCCGGGACAGTCCAGAACACTGAAGCTTTCTTT. The full variable domain, its missing parts supplied by reference TRBV29-1 and TRBJ1-1, is SAVISQKPSRDICQRGTSLTIQCQVDSQVTMMFWYRQQPGQSLTLIATANQGSEATYESGFVIDKFPISRPNLTFSTLTVSNMSPEDSSIYLCSVSGTVQNTEAFFGQGTRLTVV.

This clonotype was seen more than once but under ten times. The rearrangement joins TRBV2 to TRBJ1-5; TRBD1 agrees at 7 bases. The CDR3 extends over 14 amino acids. With V trimmed by 6 bases and J by 1 base, 3 bases remained unmatched. Germline CDR1 is SNHLY and CDR2 is FYNNEI. The chain's CDR3 is CASRSTGSNQPQHF. The CDR3 DNA is TGTGCCAGCAGGTCGACAGGGAGCAATCAGCCCCAGCATTTT.

This clonotype turned up a few times. V usage is TRBV20-1 and J usage is TRBJ2-7; D ambiguous. The CDR3 runs to 13 residues. From germline, CDR1 is DFQATT and CDR2 SNEGSKA (reference sequence). V gave up 6 bases and J gave up 5 bases, with 17 bases separating them. CDR3 DNA: TGCAGTGCCCGCATGGCCAGTCGTCACGAGCAGTACTTC. Protein: CSARMASRHEQYF.

This clonotype was recorded once. The gene calls are TRBV7-8 and TRBJ1-1; 8 bases are a match to TRBD1. Trimming at V came to 8 bases and at J to 1 base, leaving 6 bases not matched to a gene. This CDR3 spans 14 amino acids. Germline V gives CDR1 SGHVS, CDR2 FQNEAQ. This chain's CDR3 is CASGQGGGNTEAFF. DNA of the CDR3: TGTGCCAGCGGACAGGGTGGGGGGAACACTGAAGCTTTCTTT.

V gene TRBV20-1 combines with J gene TRBJ2-5; 10 nucleotides match TRBD1. The CDR3 runs 15 residues. V was pared by 0 bases and J by 3 bases, with 4 bases of the junction left unmatched. Germline-derived CDR1 and CDR2 are DFQATT and SNEGSKA (reference sequence). The chain's CDR3 is CSARDRTGGKETQYF. The DNA of the CDR3 is TGCAGTGCTAGAGATCGGACAGGGGGAAAAGAGACCCAGTACTTC.

The chain uses TRBV2 and TRBJ1-5; D unclear. This CDR3 is 16 amino acids long. The germline CDR1 and CDR2 sequences are SNHLY and FYNNEI. Trimming pared 6 bases from V and 2 bases from J, leaving 17 bases between. CDR3 bases: TGTGCCAGCAGGGGTCCCCTCAGAAGGGGCAATCAGCCCCAGCATTTT. Protein: CASRGPLRRGNQPQHF.

The chain uses TRBV11-2 and TRBJ1-1; D remains ambiguous. V lost 5 bases, J lost 3 bases, and 16 bases lay in between. CDR1 is SGHAT, CDR2 FQNNGV, per germline. The CDR3 length is 15 residues. For the CDR3, the DNA is TGTGCCAGCAGCCAAGAGATCGGCGGGCACACTGAAGCTTTCTTT. It yields the protein CASSQEIGGHTEAFF.

The V and J genes are TRBV2 and TRBJ1-1, with D maybe TRBD1 (6 bases). With 7 bases removed from V and 11 bases from J, the gap between germline ends came to 20 bases. Per the germline V gene, CDR1 is SNHLY and CDR2 is FYNNEI. The CDR3 extends over 13 amino acids. The CDR3 sequence: CASNGQPGARAFF. In nucleotides, the CDR3 is TGTGCCAGCAACGGACAACCAGGGGCGCGGGCTTTCTTT.

The chain is built from TRBV4-1 and TRBJ2-3; D not resolved. This CDR3 has 15 residues. Trimming removed 3 bases from V and 0 bases from J, with 10 bases in between. The V gene's germline CDR1 is MGHRA and CDR2 YSYEKL. The CDR3 nucleotides are TGCGCCAGCAGCCACCTAGGTCGGAGCACAGATACGCAGTATTTT. Residues: CASSHLGRSTDTQYF.

Only a few counts were recorded for this clonotype. The chain uses TRBV5-1 and TRBJ2-7; 7 nucleotides agree with TRBD2. V gave up 2 bases and J gave up 6 bases; unmatched junction bases: 8. Germline loops: CDR1 SGHRS, CDR2 YFSETQ. The CDR3 covers 14 residues. DNA of the CDR3: TGCGCCAGCAGCTTTACAGCGGGAACTCTCGAGCAGTACTTC. As protein: CASSFTAGTLEQYF.

The rearrangement uses TRBV25-1 and TRBJ1-2; D may be TRBD1 (5 bases). Looked up from germline, CDR1 is MGHDK and CDR2 is SYGVNS. There are 14 residues in the CDR3. V was shortened by 6 bases and J by 8 bases, with 19 bases between the two germline ends. CDR3 bases: TGTGCCAGCAGGGAGGATGAGGGGAGCGTCGGCTACACCTTC. It yields the protein CASREDEGSVGYTF.

In the case of this clonotype: A junction boundary mismatches the germline segment, possibly from a read error. CDR3 coding DNA: TGTGCCGGCAGTTGGACAGGGTCCAATCAGCCCCAGCATTTT. Its protein product is CAGSWTGSNQPQHF. The chain employs TRBV6-5 and TRBJ1-5, with 8 bases lining up with TRBD1. Germline V gene data show CDR1 as MNHEY and CDR2 as SVGAGI. The CDR3 sequence is 14 residues long.

This clonotype turned up a few times. The V call is TRBV30, the J call TRBJ1-1, with D perhaps matching TRBD1 (5 bases). Trimming cost V 6 bases and J 0 bases, with 11 bases left between them. The CDR3 totals 13 residues. Per the germline V gene, CDR1 is GTSNPN and CDR2 is SVGIG (reference sequence). CDR3 coding DNA: TGTGCCTGCATCGGACACTTGAACACTGAAGCTTTCTTT. The encoded protein is CACIGHLNTEAFF.

This clonotype was counted ten times or more. A junction end diverges from the germline sequence, so it may reflect a read error. This chain connects TRBV7-9 to TRBJ1-1; tentatively, D is TRBD1 (6 bases). The CDR3 length is 14 residues. Germline values: CDR1 SEHNR, CDR2 FQNEAQ (reference sequence). DNA of the CDR3: TGCGCCAGCAGCGCGGACAGCACGAACACTGAAGCTTTCTTT. Amino acid sequence: CASSADSTNTEAFF.

The table lists this clonotype with a few counts. The chain joins TRBV20-1 to TRBJ1-6; D is possibly TRBD1 (5 bases). Germline V lookup: CDR1 DFQATT, CDR2 SNEGSKA (reference sequence). Trimming left V 3 bases short and J 2 bases short, with 17 bases between. CDR3 length: 17 amino acids. In DNA form, the CDR3 reads TGCAGTGCTAGTACCAGGGAAGGGCTTACCTATAATTCACCCCTCCACTTT. As protein: CSASTREGLTYNSPLHF.

Turning to this clonotype: A much larger clonotype is one base distant, so this may be a read error. V gene TRBV29-1 combines with J gene TRBJ1-1; D call uncertain. The CDR3 has 11 amino acids. Trimming stripped 8 bases from V and 5 bases from J, with 12 bases between. The germline V gene has CDR1 SQVTM and CDR2 ANQGSEA. In DNA form, the CDR3 reads TGCAGCAGAAGACTGGGGACTGAAGCTTTCTTT. Residues: CSRRLGTEAFF.

The J gene is TRBJ2-7, the V gene TRBV20-1; D not certain. The germline V gene has CDR1 DFQATT and CDR2 SNEGSKA (reference sequence). Trimming cost V 6 bases and J 2 bases, with 11 bases left between them. This CDR3 comprises 12 residues. CDR3 region: CSAAKPTYEQYF. The CDR3 DNA follows: TGCAGTGCCGCAAAACCCACCTACGAGCAGTACTTC.